The 10 T cell receptor beta chains reported below all come from one sample, sequenced in a study of T cell responses to AZD1222 COVID-19 vaccine. Method: immunoSEQ multiplex PCR; TCRdb's copy keeps in-frame clones and lacks some. The sample has 90,000 to 100,000 clones; almost 90% are singletons. This specimen consisted of peripheral blood, obtained 28 days after the second AZD1222 dose. These receptors were collected from an adult who received the AZD1222 COVID-19 vaccine.

This sequence joins TRBV7-9 and TRBJ1-3; TRBD1 is a possible D gene (5 bases). Trimming left V 2 bases short and J 0 bases short, with 8 bases between. This CDR3 region has 15 residues. Germline-derived CDR1 and CDR2 are SEHNR and FQNEAQ (reference sequence). The CDR3 spells CASSLWGGSGNTIYF. The DNA for the CDR3 is TGTGCCAGCAGCTTATGGGGGGGCTCTGGAAACACCATATATTTT.

This chain links TRBV21-1 with TRBJ2-7; the table calls TRBD2, which could not be checked here. TRBV21-1 is described as a pseudogene. The CDR3 totals 16 residues. CDR3 bases: TGTGCCAGCAGCCGTGTGGAGCGGGAGGGCCGCTACGAGCAGTACTTC. Amino acid sequence: CASSRVEREGRYEQYF.

The chain recombines TRBV12-3 or TRBV12-4 with TRBJ2-7; D may be TRBD1 (6 bases). The length of the CDR3 is 13 residues. Trimming pared 5 bases from V and 3 bases from J, leaving 11 bases between. DNA of the CDR3: TGTGCCAGCAGTCGGACAGAACGCTACGAGCAGTACTTC. Translating it yields CASSRTERYEQYF.

This sequence joins TRBV28 and TRBJ2-3, with D unresolved. V lost 2 bases and J lost 3, with 6 bases in between. CDR1 and CDR2 (germline): MDHEN, SYDVKM. CDR3 length equals 13 residues. CDR3 in DNA: TGTGCCAGCAGTTTAAAAAAGACAGATACGCAGTATTTT. It yields the protein CASSLKKTDTQYF.

J is TRBJ2-5 and V is TRBV5-1, with TRBD1 matching over 7 bases. This CDR3 spans 16 amino acids. V lost 0 bases to trimming and J lost 4 bases; unmatched junction nucleotides: 9. CDR1 is SGHRS, CDR2 YFSETQ, per germline. The CDR3 DNA is TGCGCCAGCAGCTTGGGCGGACAGGCCCTGGGAGAGACCCAGTACTTC. It encodes CASSLGGQALGETQYF.

The chain has TRBV6-5 and TRBJ1-3; D not resolved. Germline V gene sequence: CDR1 MNHEY, CDR2 SVGAGI. V was trimmed by 6 bases and J by 4 bases, leaving 16 bases between them. The CDR3 sequence is 15 residues long. The CDR3 protein is CASRKGFRSGNTIYF. In nucleotides, the CDR3 is TGTGCCAGCAGAAAGGGATTTCGTTCAGGAAACACCATATATTTT.

CDR3 nucleotides: TGTGCCAGCAGCCGAATGGGCGGGACCACCTACGAGCAGTACTTC. This translates into CASSRMGGTTYEQYF. This chain uses TRBV7-8 with TRBJ2-7; TRBD2 is a possible D gene (6 bases). The germline V gene encodes CDR1 SGHVS and CDR2 FQNEAQ. There are 15 residues in the CDR3. Deletions cut 5 bases from V and 2 bases from J, with 16 bases between.

The gene calls are TRBV2 and TRBJ1-6; no reliable D call. Trimming removed 4 bases from V and 0 bases from J, with 7 bases in between. The CDR3 is 15 amino acids. From germline, CDR1 is SNHLY and CDR2 FYNNEI. As DNA, the CDR3 is TGTGCCAGCAGTGGGGAGAGCTCCTATAATTCACCCCTCCACTTT. It yields the protein CASSGESSYNSPLHF.

This clone has just one count. This chain links TRBV7-9 with TRBJ1-1; no definite D call. The germline CDR1 and CDR2 sequences are SEHNR and FQNEAQ (reference sequence). V lost 1 base, J lost 5 bases, and 20 bases lay in between. This CDR3 has 17 amino acids. CDR3 sequence reads: CASSLVGPKPIGTEAFF. The CDR3 nucleotides read TGTGCCAGCAGCTTAGTAGGCCCCAAGCCCATTGGGACTGAAGCTTTCTTT.

This clone was counted once. The rearrangement links TRBV19 to TRBJ2-7; 10 bases are shared with TRBD2. This CDR3 region has 17 residues. With 5 bases clipped from V and 1 base from J, the junction kept 11 bases outside the gene matches. CDR1 is LNHDA, CDR2 SQIVND, per germline (reference sequence). The CDR3 sequence is CASSRGTSARSSYEQYF. The CDR3 coding sequence is TGTGCCAGTAGTCGAGGGACTAGCGCAAGATCATCCTACGAGCAGTACTTC.